The clone carrying this T cell receptor beta chain occurred once. Its antigen is unidentified. This table comes from immunoSEQ multiplex PCR, and its TCRdb copy is limited to in-frame clones, with some not included. The sample consists of 25,000 to 35,000 clones, 92% of them appearing once. The CDR3 consists of 14 residues. The germline V gene has CDR1 SEHNR and CDR2 FQNEAQ (reference sequence). Trimming removed 4 bases from V and 2 bases from J; junction bases left unmatched: 3. The time point: new active TB diagnosis, blood taken before or within 7 days of starting treatment. Each patient had positive sputum smear microscopy and/or positive culture. The data were obtained in a study of T cells in tuberculosis. Overall study results and limits: Smaller alpha distances in active tuberculosis partly reflected shorter CDR3-alpha lengths.

This material consisted of PBMCs, taken at tuberculosis diagnosis. The gene calls are TRBV7-9 and TRBJ1-1, with 8 bases aligning to TRBD1. The clonotype originates from an adult with tuberculosis. The CDR3: CASSYTGGNTEAFF. CDR3 nucleotides: TGTGCCAGCAGCTACACAGGGGGAAACACTGAAGCTTTCTTT.